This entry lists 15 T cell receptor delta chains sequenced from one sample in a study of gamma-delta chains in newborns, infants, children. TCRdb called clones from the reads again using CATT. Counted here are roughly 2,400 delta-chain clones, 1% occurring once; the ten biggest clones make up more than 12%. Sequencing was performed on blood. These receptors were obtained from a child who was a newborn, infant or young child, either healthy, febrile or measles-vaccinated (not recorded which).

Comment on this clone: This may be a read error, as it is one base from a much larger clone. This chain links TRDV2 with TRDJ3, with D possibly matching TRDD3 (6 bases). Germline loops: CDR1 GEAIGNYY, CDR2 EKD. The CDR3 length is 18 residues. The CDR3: CARDTAGEFSWDTRQMFF. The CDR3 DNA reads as TGTGCCCGTGACACCGCGGGGGAGTTCTCCTGGGACACCCGACAGATGTTTTTC.

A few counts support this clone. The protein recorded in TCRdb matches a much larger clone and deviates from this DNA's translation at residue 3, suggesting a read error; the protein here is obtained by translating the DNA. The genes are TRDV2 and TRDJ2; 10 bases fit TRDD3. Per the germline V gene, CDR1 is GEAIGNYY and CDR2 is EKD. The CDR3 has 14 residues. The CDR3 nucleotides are TGTGCCAGTGACCTACTGGGGGATACAGCACAACTCTTCTTT. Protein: CASDLLGDTAQLFF.

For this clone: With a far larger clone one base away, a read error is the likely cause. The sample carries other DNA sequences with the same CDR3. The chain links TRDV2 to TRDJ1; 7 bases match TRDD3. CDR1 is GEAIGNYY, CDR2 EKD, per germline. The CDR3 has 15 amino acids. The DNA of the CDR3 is TGCGCCTGTGACGTACTGGGGCCGTACACCGATAAACTCATCTTT. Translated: CACDVLGPYTDKLIF.

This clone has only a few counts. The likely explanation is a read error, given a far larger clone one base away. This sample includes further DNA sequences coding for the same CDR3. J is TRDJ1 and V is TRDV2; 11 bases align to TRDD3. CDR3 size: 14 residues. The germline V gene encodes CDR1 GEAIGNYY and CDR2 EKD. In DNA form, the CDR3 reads TGTGCCTGTGATCCGCTGGGGGATACCGATAAGCTCATCTTT. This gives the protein CACDPLGDTDKLIF.

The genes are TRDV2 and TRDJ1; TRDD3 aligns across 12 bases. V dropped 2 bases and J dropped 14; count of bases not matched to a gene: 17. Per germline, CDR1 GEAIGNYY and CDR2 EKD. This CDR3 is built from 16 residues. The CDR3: CACDSMTGGYTDKPIF. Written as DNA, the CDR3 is TGTGCCTGTGACAGTATGACTGGGGGATACACCGATAAACCTATCTTT.

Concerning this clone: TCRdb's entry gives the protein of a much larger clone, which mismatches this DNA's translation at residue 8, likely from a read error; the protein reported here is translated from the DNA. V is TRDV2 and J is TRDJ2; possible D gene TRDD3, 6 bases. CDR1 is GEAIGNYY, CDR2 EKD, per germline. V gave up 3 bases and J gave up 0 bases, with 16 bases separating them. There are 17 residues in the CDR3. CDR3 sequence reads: CACDPLGFEALTAQLFF. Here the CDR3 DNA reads TGTGCCTGTGACCCCCTGGGGTTCGAAGCTTTGACAGCACAACTCTTCTTT.

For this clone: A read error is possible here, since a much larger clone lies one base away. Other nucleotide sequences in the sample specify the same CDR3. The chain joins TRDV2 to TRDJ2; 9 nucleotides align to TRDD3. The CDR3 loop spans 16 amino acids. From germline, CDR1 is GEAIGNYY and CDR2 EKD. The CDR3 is CACDTAGIRATAQLFF. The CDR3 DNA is TGTGCCTGCGACACAGCGGGGATACGTGCGACAGCACAACTCTTCTTT.

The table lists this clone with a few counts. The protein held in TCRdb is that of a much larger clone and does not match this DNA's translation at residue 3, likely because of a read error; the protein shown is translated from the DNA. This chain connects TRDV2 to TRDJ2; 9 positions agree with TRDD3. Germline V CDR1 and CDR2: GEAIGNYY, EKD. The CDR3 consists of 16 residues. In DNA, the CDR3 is TGTGCCCGTGACACCGTGGGGGATACTTTGACAGCACAACTCTTCTTT. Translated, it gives CARDTVGDTLTAQLFF.

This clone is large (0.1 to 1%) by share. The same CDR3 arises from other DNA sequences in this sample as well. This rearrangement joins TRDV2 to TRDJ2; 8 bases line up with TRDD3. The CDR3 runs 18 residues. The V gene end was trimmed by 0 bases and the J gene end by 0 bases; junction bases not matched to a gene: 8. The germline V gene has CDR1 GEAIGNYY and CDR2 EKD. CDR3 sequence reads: CACDTVLGASALTAQLFF. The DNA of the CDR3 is TGTGCCTGTGACACCGTACTGGGGGCCTCGGCTTTGACAGCACAACTCTTCTTT.

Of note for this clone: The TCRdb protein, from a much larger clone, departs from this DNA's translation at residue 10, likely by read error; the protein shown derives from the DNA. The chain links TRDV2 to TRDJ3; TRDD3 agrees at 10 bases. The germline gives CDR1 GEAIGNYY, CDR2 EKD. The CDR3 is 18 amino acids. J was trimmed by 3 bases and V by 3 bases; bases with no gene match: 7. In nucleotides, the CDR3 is TGTGCCTGTGACCTGGCCGGGGGATACGACTGGGACACCCGACAGATGTTTTTC. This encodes CACDLAGGYDWDTRQMFF.

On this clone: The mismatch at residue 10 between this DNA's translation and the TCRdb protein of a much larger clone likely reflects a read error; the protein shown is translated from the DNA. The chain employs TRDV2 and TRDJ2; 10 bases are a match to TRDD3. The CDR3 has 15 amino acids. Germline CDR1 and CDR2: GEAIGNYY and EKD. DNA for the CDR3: TGTGCCTGTGACATACTGGGGGATTTGGCAGCACAACTCTTCTTT. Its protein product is CACDILGDLAAQLFF.

The CDR3 sequence: CACDPWGPSWDTRQMFF. CDR3 coding DNA: TGTGCCTGTGACCCGTGGGGGCCGTCCTGGGACACCCGACAGATGTTTTTC. This chain connects TRDV2 to TRDJ3; TRDD3 might be the D (6 bases). The J gene comes from matching the DNA to germline here; TCRdb lacks it. Germline CDR1 reads GEAIGNYY; CDR2 reads EKD. CDR3 length: 17 residues. Trimming pared 3 bases from V and 1 base from J, leaving 12 bases between.

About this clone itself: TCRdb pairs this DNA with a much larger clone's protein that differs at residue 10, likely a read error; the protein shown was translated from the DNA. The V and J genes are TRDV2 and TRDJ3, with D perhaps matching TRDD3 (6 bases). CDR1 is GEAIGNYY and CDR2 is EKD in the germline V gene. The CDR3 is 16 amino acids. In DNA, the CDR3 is TGTGCCTGTGACACCGTCGGGTCCTGGGGCACCCGACAGATGTTTTTC. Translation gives CACDTVGSWGTRQMFF.

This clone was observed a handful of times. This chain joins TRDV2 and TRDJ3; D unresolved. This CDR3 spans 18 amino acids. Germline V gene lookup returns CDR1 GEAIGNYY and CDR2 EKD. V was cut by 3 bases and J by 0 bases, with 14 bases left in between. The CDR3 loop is CACDSEGHDSWDTRQMFF. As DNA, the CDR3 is TGTGCCTGTGACTCTGAGGGACACGACTCCTGGGACACCCGACAGATGTTTTTC.

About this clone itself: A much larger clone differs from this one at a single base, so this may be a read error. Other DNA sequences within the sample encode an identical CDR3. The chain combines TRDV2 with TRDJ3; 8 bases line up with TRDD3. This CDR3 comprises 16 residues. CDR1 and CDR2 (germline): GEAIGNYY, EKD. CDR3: CACDTGGSWDTRQMFF. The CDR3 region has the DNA TGTGCCTGTGACACTGGGGGATCCTGGGATACCCGACAGATGTTTTTC.